The 2 T cell receptor beta chains given below trace back to one sample, sequenced in a study of shared clonotypes between healthy human individuals. The data were produced by immunoSEQ multiplex PCR, yet TCRdb's version contains in-frame clones alone and is incomplete. The sample has around 1.6 million clones, 98% seen once; the top ten hold 0.45%. Specimen: naive CD4+ T cells sorted from blood. Subset given: CD45RA+ positively selected. Receptors originate from a man aged 30-40 years in good health.

This sequence joins TRBV19 and TRBJ1-1; no clear D. The germline V gene encodes CDR1 LNHDA and CDR2 SQIVND (reference sequence). CDR3 length: 14 amino acids. Deletions cut 7 bases from V and 5 bases from J, with 17 bases between. CDR3: CASISRKERTEAFF. CDR3 nucleotides: TGTGCCAGTATTAGTCGGAAAGAACGGACTGAAGCTTTCTTT.

The J gene is TRBJ2-5, the V gene TRBV7-6; either TRBD1 or TRBD2 may fit D (5 bases each). In germline, CDR1 is SGHVS, CDR2 FNYEAQ. The CDR3 sequence is 14 residues long. Between the trimmed V and J ends, which lost 1 base and 5 bases, there was a span of 11 bases. The CDR3 sequence is CASSLGGGYETQYF. DNA of the CDR3: TGTGCCAGCAGCTTAGGTGGGGGTTACGAGACCCAGTACTTC.